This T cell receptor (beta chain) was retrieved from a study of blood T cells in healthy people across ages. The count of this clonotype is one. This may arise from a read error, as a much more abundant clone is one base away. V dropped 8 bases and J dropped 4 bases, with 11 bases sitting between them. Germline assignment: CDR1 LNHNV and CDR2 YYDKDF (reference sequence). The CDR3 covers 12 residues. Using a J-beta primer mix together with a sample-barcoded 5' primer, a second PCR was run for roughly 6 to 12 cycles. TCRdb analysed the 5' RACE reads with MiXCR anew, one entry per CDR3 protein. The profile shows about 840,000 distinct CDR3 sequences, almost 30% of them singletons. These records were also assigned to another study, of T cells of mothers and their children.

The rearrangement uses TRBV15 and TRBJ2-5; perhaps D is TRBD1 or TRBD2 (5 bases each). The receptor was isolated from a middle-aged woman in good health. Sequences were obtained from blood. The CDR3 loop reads CATARGGETQYF. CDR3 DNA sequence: TGTGCCACCGCACGGGGCGGAGAGACCCAGTACTTC.